Below, one T cell receptor beta chain is given with its context. This CDR3 region has 13 residues. Looked up from germline, CDR1 is SGHDT and CDR2 is YYEEEE. The V gene end was trimmed by 5 bases and the J gene end by 3 bases; junction bases not matched to a gene: 4. The sample is drawn from a study of blood T cell repertoires in COVID-19. Using immunoSEQ multiplex PCR, the repertoire was profiled, and TCRdb retains in-frame clones only, with some absent. The sample lists under 65,000 clones, about nine tenths seen once, with around 1.5% in the top ten. The chain joins TRBV5-6 to TRBJ1-1; TRBD1 agrees at 7 bases. The clonotype comes from a man aged 55 to 70 with acute or convalescent COVID-19. Input material: peripheral blood. The chain's CDR3 is CASRYGTDTEAFF. For the CDR3, the DNA is TGTGCCAGCAGGTATGGGACAGACACTGAAGCTTTCTTT. Full variable domain (remainder filled in from reference TRBV5-6 and TRBJ1-1): DAGVTQSPTHLIKTRGQQVTLRCSPKSGHDTVSWYQQALGQGPQFIFQYYEEEERQRGNFPDRFSGHQFPNYSSELNVNALLLGDSALYLCASRYGTDTEAFFGQGTRLTVV.